The 9 T cell receptor beta chains listed next were all sequenced from one sample in a study of T cells in localized non-small cell lung cancer. Some clones are missing from TCRdb's copy, which holds only in-frame ones; the method was immunoSEQ multiplex PCR. This table has 10,000 to 15,000 clones, 85% to 90% appearing once. Specimen: peripheral blood, collected before any cancer treatment. The receptor source for this set is a male donor at least 60 years old with stage III lung adenocarcinoma.

J is TRBJ2-2 and V is TRBV7-9, with 7 bases aligning to TRBD1. CDR1 SEHNR and CDR2 FQNEAQ come from the germline V gene (reference sequence). The CDR3 length is 16 residues. V was clipped by 3 bases and J by 1 base; unmatched bases: 5. CDR3 nucleotides: TGTGCCAGCAGCTTTTCTGACAGGGAGAACACCGGGGAGCTGTTTTTT. Its translation: CASSFSDRENTGELFF. Full variable domain (remainder filled in from reference TRBV7-9 and TRBJ2-2): DTGVSQNPRHKITKRGQNVTFRCDPISEHNRLYWYRQTLGQGPEFLTYFQNEAQLEKSRLLSDRFSAERPKGSFSTLEIQRTEQGDSAMYLCASSFSDRENTGELFFGEGSRLTVL.

This clone was detected only once. The J gene is TRBJ2-3, the V gene TRBV11-2; the match to TRBD2 covers 11 bases. J gave up 3 bases and V 3 bases, and 2 bases lay outside the gene matches. The CDR3 is 15 amino acids. Germline V gene data show CDR1 as SGHAT and CDR2 as FQNNGV. The CDR3 reads CASSFSGGETDTQYF. CDR3 bases: TGTGCCAGCAGCTTTAGCGGGGGGGAGACAGATACGCAGTATTTT.

The V gene is TRBV19, the J gene TRBJ1-1, with D perhaps TRBD1 (5 bases). CDR1 and CDR2 (germline): LNHDA, SQIVND (reference sequence). V shed 5 bases and J shed 7 bases, with 8 bases lying between them. The CDR3 sequence is 11 residues long. Here the CDR3 DNA reads TGTGCCAGTAGTTACGGGGGTGAAGCTTTCTTT. Translation: CASSYGGEAFF. Combining the CDR3 with reference TRBV19 and TRBJ1-1 gives the whole variable domain DGGITQSPKYLFRKEGQNVTLSCEQNLNHDAMYWYRQDPGQGLRLIYYSQIVNDFQKGDIAEGYSVSREKKESFPLTVTSAQKNPTAFYLCASSYGGEAFFGQGTRLTVV.

The CDR3 region has the DNA TGTGCCAGCAGCCCCTTACTAGCGGGGGGCCCAGATACGCAGTATTTT. Translated: CASSPLLAGGPDTQYF. The chain is built from TRBV7-2 and TRBJ2-3; TRBD2 matches at 12 bases. V gave up 5 bases and J gave up 4 bases; unmatched junction bases: 7. Per the germline V gene, CDR1 is SGHTA and CDR2 is FQGNSA. The CDR3 is 16 amino acids.

This chain connects TRBV28 to TRBJ1-2; 10 bases agree with TRBD1. V lost 7 bases and J lost 8; bases outside the gene matches: 13. The CDR3 spans 15 residues. The germline CDR1 and CDR2 sequences are MDHEN and SYDVKM. DNA for the CDR3: TGTGCCAGCACTGCACCAGACAGGGGGCGCCGGGGCTACACCTTC. Encoded protein: CASTAPDRGRRGYTF.

The J gene is TRBJ2-1, the V gene TRBV14; D is ambiguous. Germline V gene sequence: CDR1 SGHDN, CDR2 FVKESK. Trimming stripped 4 bases from V and 4 bases from J, with 11 bases between. The CDR3 has 14 residues. The CDR3 spells CASSPFVNYNEQFF. As DNA, the CDR3 is TGTGCCAGCAGCCCCTTTGTGAATTACAATGAGCAGTTCTTC.

The V call is TRBV5-1, the J call TRBJ2-3, with a tentative D call TRBD2 (6 bases). The CDR3 contains 15 residues. Germline-derived CDR1 and CDR2 are SGHRS and YFSETQ. V was shortened by 0 bases and J by 3 bases, with 11 bases between the two germline ends. CDR3 in amino acids: CASSLGPSETDTQYF. The DNA for the CDR3 is TGCGCCAGCAGCTTGGGGCCTAGCGAGACAGATACGCAGTATTTT.

The J gene is TRBJ1-4, the V gene TRBV6-5; 8 nucleotides line up with TRBD1. Losses at the gene ends were 5 bases for V and 12 bases for J; bases not matched to a gene: 2. The CDR3 spans 11 residues. Germline-derived CDR1 and CDR2 are MNHEY and SVGAGI. The CDR3 region has the DNA TGTGCCAGCAGTGACAGGGGTGAACTGTTTTTT. It is translated as CASSDRGELFF.

The chain joins TRBV6-4 to TRBJ2-2; 8 bases align to TRBD2. V was clipped by 8 bases and J by 3 bases; unmatched bases: 8. Germline values: CDR1 MRHNA, CDR2 SNTAGT. This CDR3 is 15 amino acids long. CDR3 nucleotide sequence: TGTGCCAGCGGGTCCGGGACTAGGGACACCGGGGAGCTGTTTTTT. This encodes CASGSGTRDTGELFF.